This T cell receptor (beta chain) was sequenced for a study of CD8 T cells in ankylosing spondylitis. General study findings and limits: The study looked at matched synovial fluid samples from ankylosing spondylitis patients. Disease-linked clones were reported to be significantly enriched there. It appeared that ankylosing spondylitis blood was characterized by a TCR beta motif of about 8 highly homologous variants.

Germline V CDR1 and CDR2: SGHKS, YYEKEE (reference sequence). The trim removed 4 bases at V and 8 bases at J, leaving 8 bases unmatched. CDR3 length equals 14 residues. This clonotype was counted at least ten times. Its antigen is still unknown. Making the TCR beta libraries involved quantitative 5'-RACE with molecular barcodes. Each CDR3 protein is one row after TCRdb ran MiXCR on the 5' RACE reads. The sample records 250,000 to 300,000 distinct CDR3 sequences, around 18% being singletons. This chain connects TRBV5-5 to TRBJ2-1; TRBD1 aligns across 8 bases. This TCR was recovered from a male donor with ankylosing spondylitis or in good health (not recorded which). The sequenced material came from blood, either unsorted or a sorted T cell fraction (not recorded which). CDR3 in amino acids: CASSKGQVVDEQFF. CDR3 DNA sequence: TGTGCCAGCAGCAAGGGACAGGTTGTCGATGAGCAGTTCTTC.